The rows below give T cell receptor beta chains drawn from one sample of a study of blood T cells in healthy people across ages. TCRdb itself ran the 5' RACE reads through MiXCR, one entry per CDR3 protein. The table has 750,000 to 1,000,000 distinct CDR3 sequences, approximately 32% seen once. These data are also associated with another study on T cells of mothers and their children.

Sequences were obtained from blood. The receptors derive from a woman between 35 and 50 years old in good health. Each CDR3 is given with its conserved first and last residue. Only part of the rows carry a size: once, few, many, or a class if the clone is expanded.

V gene,J gene,clone size,CDR3 protein
TRBV5-1,TRBJ2-1,few,CASSLWGRSNNEQFF
TRBV20-1,TRBJ2-3,.,CSAALSGVGTDTQYF
TRBV7-2,TRBJ2-3,.,CASSSELRGGFTDTQYF
TRBV20-1,TRBJ1-6,many,CSARDSYGRAPLNSPLHF
TRBV7-3,TRBJ2-1,.,CASSLGQGLRGEQFF
TRBV7-2,TRBJ2-7,many,CASSTQGQGTYEQYF
TRBV9,TRBJ2-5,.,CANSVDGQITETQYF
TRBV27,TRBJ2-1,.,CASSRQGVYNEQFF
TRBV6-6,TRBJ2-1,few,CASSLGQTFFLSEQFF
TRBV7-6,TRBJ1-2,many,CASSLAVERGANYGYTF
TRBV2,TRBJ2-1,.,CASRRTGSSYNEQFF
TRBV20-1,TRBJ2-3,.,CSARRVRGGSGTQYF
TRBV7-9,TRBJ2-1,.,CASSVAGTGNNEQFF
TRBV5-1,TRBJ1-2,few,CASSYEAGVYGYTF
TRBV28,TRBJ2-5,.,CASSYAGGRKTRYF
TRBV3-1,TRBJ1-1,.,CASSQGTGGAPEAFF
TRBV20-1,TRBJ1-5,few,CSASGQGYQPQHF